This T cell receptor beta chain derives from a study of cytomegalovirus exposure and HLA in healthy donors. Whole-study context: As released early, the data held 80 million to 90 million unique TCRs from HLA-typed donors. For the approximately 420 genotyped donors, roughly 80% fell within the Caucasian-associated ancestry cluster.

Whole-study results and caveats: Per a prior analysis, the majority of TCR beta V segments were productive roughly 90% or roughly 30% of the time.

The donors were healthy bone marrow donors. The PCR was carried out with 60 Vbeta primers and 13 Jbeta primers. The protocol was immunoSEQ multiplex PCR, while the TCRdb copy is restricted to in-frame clones and leaves out a portion. The sample consists of roughly 150,000 clones, about 81% of them appearing once. The CDR3 contains 14 residues. The ends lost 3 bases at V and 12 bases at J; junction bases unmatched: 11. The V gene's germline CDR1 is MNHEY and CDR2 SMNVEV (reference sequence). This clone came up once. The target antigen is unknown. This chain connects TRBV27 to TRBJ2-1; TRBD2 aligns across 7 bases. The sample taken for sequencing was PBMCs. The clonotype was recovered from a girl aged 5 to 17 in good health and CMV-seropositive. The CDR3 region has the DNA TGTGCCAGCAGTTTCGTGGGAGGGCCACTTGGGCAGTTCTTC. It yields the protein CASSFVGGPLGQFF.